This TCR beta chain is from a study of read filtering for tumor transcriptome and immune sequencing (dated by TCRdb to about 2020). About the investigation overall: The cohort was composed of 17 male and 14 female patients, with a mean age of approximately 72 years and an age range of about 40 to 90. The study compared TCR repertoires from targeted immune repertoire sequencing and bulk whole-transcriptome sequencing run on the same bone marrow samples. By revised international staging, eight or nine patients were R-ISS I, under 20 were R-ISS II and 7 were R-ISS III. Per sample, about 4 to 10.27 million TCR-region mapped reads were obtained with IR-seq, compared with only about 85 to 1,400 with RNA-seq. After DNase treatment, whole-transcriptome libraries were prepared using the TruSeq RNA Access Library Prep Kit. As a main aim, a read-filtering strategy for immune repertoire data was addressed, with the specific question being whether clonotypes supported by a single read should be removed.

This clonotype showed up many times. Its specific antigen is unknown. There are no base qualities to consult, and no much larger clone falls within one base. Bone marrow was sampled from every patient at the time of active disease. Bone marrow mononuclear cells were isolated by Ficoll-Hypaque density gradient centrifugation. Myeloma plasma cells were removed and CD138-negative cells were collected by negative selection after labeling with CD138 magnetic microbeads on a MACS separator. Flow cytometry with CD138 antibodies on an Attune NxT was used to check how pure the isolated cells were. TRIzol reagent was used to extract total RNA, and a NanoDrop spectrophotometer was used to quantify the extracted RNA. For each patient, paired RNA-seq and IR-seq were run on the CD138-negative bone marrow sample from that patient. Starting from roughly 370 ng RNA, TCR libraries were constructed with the Immunoverse kit using molecular barcoded adaptors that cover the alpha/delta and beta/gamma chains. TCR library preparation used the same RNA that was used for transcriptome sequencing. Sequencing of TCR libraries was carried out on an Illumina HiSeq 4000 with 2 x 150 cycles. Processing in the source paper ran as follows. Using MiXCR, which included quality filtering and error correction, TCR reads were aligned to human V, D, J and C references and then assembled into CDR3 clonotypes. Clonotype counts and gene usage diversity were analyzed with the tcR package in R. For inspection of raw mapping reads, RNA-seq reads were mapped by STAR aligner version 2.5.3a onto GRCh37 of the human genome. To test how sequencing depth affected the clonotypes detected, IR-seq fastq files were randomly downsampled with Seqtk 1.3. Using fastp at Q25 and MiXCR, TCRdb reprocessed the public reads and kept productive beta chains. Merged by CDR3 protein, the rows form single entries marked with the most common genes and DNA. These V and J calls originate from TCRdb's pipeline instead of the authors' own analysis. Counted in this sample were around 50,000 distinct CDR3 sequences; 9% to 15% of them appeared once. The top ten constitute roughly 17% of the sample.

The CDR3 contains 17 residues, cysteine and phenylalanine counted. CDR3 DNA only is kept here, 51 bases in frame from base 1. The germline V gene gives CDR1 as MDHEN and CDR2 as SYDVKM. Relative to germline, V is 2 bases shorter and J is 0 bases shorter, with 14 bases between their ends. The investigation overall reported the following: The sorted CD138-negative fraction was not purified T cells but a mixed bone marrow immune population. Clonotypes were captured by IR-seq at much higher depth and more reliably than by RNA-seq, and smaller IR-seq throughput was sufficient for identification of most shared clonotypes. In IR-seq, single-read clonotypes were approximately 80% of clonotypes but 3.5% to 4% of total reads; in RNA-seq they were 74.6% of clonotypes and about 41% of reads. The correlation between IR-seq and RNA-seq shared clonotype proportions rose when single-read clonotypes were removed.

In this chain, TRBV28 is recombined with TRBJ2-4; the D gene assignment is ambiguous. This clonotype originated in a donor aged 40 or older with multiple myeloma. Material for sequencing was a population of CD138-negative cells sorted from bone marrow. The cell subset or site label here, explained by the study, means: bone marrow mononuclear cells depleted of CD138+ plasma/myeloma cells by negative magnetic selection. The base sequence is TGTGCCAGCAGTTTAGGTGTCAAGGGTATAGCCAAAAACATTCAGTACTTC. Its coded protein is CASSLGVKGIAKNIQYF.